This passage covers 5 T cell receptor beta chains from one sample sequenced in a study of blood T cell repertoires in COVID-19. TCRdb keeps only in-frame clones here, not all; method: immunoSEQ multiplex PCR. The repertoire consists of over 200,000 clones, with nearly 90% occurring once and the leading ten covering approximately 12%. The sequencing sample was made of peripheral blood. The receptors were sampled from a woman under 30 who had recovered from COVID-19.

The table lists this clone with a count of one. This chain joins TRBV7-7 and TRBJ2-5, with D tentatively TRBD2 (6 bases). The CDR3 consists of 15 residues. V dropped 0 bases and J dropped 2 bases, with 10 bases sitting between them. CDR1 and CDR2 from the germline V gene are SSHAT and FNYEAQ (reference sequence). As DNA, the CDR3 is TGTGCCAGCAGCTTAGCGGCGGGAATTCAAGAGACCCAGTACTTC. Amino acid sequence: CASSLAAGIQETQYF.

In nucleotides, the CDR3 is TGTGCCACCAGCAGAGGCTCGGGAGGGTACCAAGAGACCCAGTACTTC. Residues: CATSRGSGGYQETQYF. The chain couples TRBV15 to TRBJ2-5; 8 positions agree with TRBD2. After removal of 1 base from V and 0 bases from J, the junction contained 4 bases not matched to a gene. The CDR3 is made up of 16 amino acids. Germline V gene sequence: CDR1 LNHNV, CDR2 YYDKDF (reference sequence).

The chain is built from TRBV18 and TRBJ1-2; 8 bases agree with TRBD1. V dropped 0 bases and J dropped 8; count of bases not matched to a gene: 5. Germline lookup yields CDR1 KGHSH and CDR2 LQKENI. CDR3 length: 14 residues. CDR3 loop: CASSPPGQGGGYTF. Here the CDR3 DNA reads TGTGCCAGCTCACCACCCGGACAGGGAGGGGGCTACACCTTC.

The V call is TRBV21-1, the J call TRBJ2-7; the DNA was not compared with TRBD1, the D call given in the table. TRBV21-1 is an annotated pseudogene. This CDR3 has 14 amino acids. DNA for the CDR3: TGTGCCAGCGGACGGGACACCTTTCTTTACGAGCAGTACTTC. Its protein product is CASGRDTFLYEQYF.

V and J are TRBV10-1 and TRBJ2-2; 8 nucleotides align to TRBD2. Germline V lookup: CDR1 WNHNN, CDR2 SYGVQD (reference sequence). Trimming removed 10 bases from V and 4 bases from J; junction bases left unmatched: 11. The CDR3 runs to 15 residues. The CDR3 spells CATSGGTRGTGELFF. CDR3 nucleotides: TGCGCCACCTCAGGTGGGACTAGAGGCACCGGGGAGCTGTTTTTT.